The 8 T cell receptor beta chains presented below share a single source sample, sequenced in a study of shared clonotypes between healthy human individuals. Repertoires were generated with immunoSEQ multiplex PCR, while TCRdb's copy carries only in-frame clones and drops some. The sample lists roughly 2.5 million clones, around 90% occurring once. The material sequenced was naive CD4+ T cells sorted from blood. As to subset: CD45RA+ positively selected. The receptors originated from a man aged 18 to 29 in good health.

This clone was counted once. The chain carries TRBV6-1 and TRBJ2-5; TRBD1 is a possible D gene (5 bases). CDR1 is MNHNS and CDR2 is SASEGT in the germline V gene. The V and J ends lost 5 bases and 0 bases respectively, with 10 bases between them. The CDR3 is 14 amino acids. CDR3 bases: TGTGCCAGCAGTCTTAGGACAAACCAAGAGACCCAGTACTTC. Residues: CASSLRTNQETQYF.

The V gene is TRBV2, the J gene TRBJ2-1; 9 bases map to TRBD1. V gave up 4 bases and J gave up 7 bases; unmatched junction bases: 11. In germline, CDR1 is SNHLY, CDR2 FYNNEI. This CDR3 has 16 residues. DNA for the CDR3: TGTGCCAGCAGTGTCGAACAGGGGGCGCGAGTTAATGAGCAGTTCTTC. Its translation: CASSVEQGARVNEQFF. Using reference TRBV2 and TRBJ2-1 for the parts outside the CDR3, the full variable domain is EPEVTQTPSHQVTQMGQEVILRCVPISNHLYFYWYRQILGQKVEFLVSFYNNEISEKSEIFDDQFSVERPDGSNFTLKIRSTKLEDSAMYFCASSVEQGARVNEQFFGPGTRLTVL.

This clone has just a few counts. Distinct nucleotide sequences in the sample also encode this CDR3. The chain is built from TRBV28 and TRBJ1-5; no clear D gene. CDR1 is MDHEN and CDR2 is SYDVKM in the germline V gene. This CDR3 has 13 amino acids. Trimming removed 2 bases at V and 7 bases at J, with 9 bases between. CDR3 bases: TGTGCCAGCAGTTTAACGAGTGACCAGCCCCAGCATTTT. Residues: CASSLTSDQPQHF.

The chain links TRBV11-2 to TRBJ2-3, with D perhaps TRBD1 or TRBD2 (5 bases each). Germline CDR1 SGHAT, CDR2 FQNNGV. The V gene lost 7 bases and the J gene lost 0 bases, with 14 bases spanning the gap. The CDR3 runs 15 residues. CDR3 coding DNA: TGTGCCAGCAACCTTCAGGGCGGGAGCACAGATACGCAGTATTTT. Translating it yields CASNLQGGSTDTQYF.

The gene calls are TRBV11-3 and TRBJ2-1; 11 bases fit TRBD2. V was clipped by 1 base and J by 6 bases; unmatched bases: 5. CDR3 length: 16 residues. Germline CDR1 is SGHNT and CDR2 is YENEEA. The DNA for the CDR3 is TGTGCCAGCAGCTTAGGGGGGACTAGCGGAGCCAATGAGCAGTTCTTC. This encodes CASSLGGTSGANEQFF.

V usage is TRBV5-4 and J usage is TRBJ2-5; 7 bases line up with TRBD1. CDR1 is SGHNT and CDR2 is YYREEE in the germline V gene (reference sequence). The CDR3 loop spans 14 amino acids. V gave up 0 bases and J gave up 3 bases; unmatched junction bases: 2. The DNA for the CDR3 is TGTGCCAGCAGCTTGGGGACAGGCAAAGAGACCCAGTACTTC. Protein product: CASSLGTGKETQYF.

This chain uses TRBV15 with TRBJ2-7, with D perhaps TRBD1 or TRBD2 (5 bases each). The V gene's germline CDR1 is LNHNV and CDR2 YYDKDF (reference sequence). CDR3 size: 15 residues. Trimming cost V 3 bases and J 2 bases, with 14 bases left between them. DNA of the CDR3: TGTGCCACCAGCAGCGATGGGGGTCGTACCTACGAGCAGTACTTC. Amino acids: CATSSDGGRTYEQYF.

Note on this clone: The sample has other DNA sequences that encode this CDR3 too. V and J are TRBV30 and TRBJ1-6, with D tentatively TRBD1 (5 bases). This CDR3 has 13 amino acids. With 2 bases removed from V and 8 bases from J, the gap between germline ends came to 10 bases. Germline assignment: CDR1 GTSNPN and CDR2 SVGIG (reference sequence). The CDR3 DNA reads TGTGCCTGGAGTAGGGGTAGAGATTCACCCCTCCACTTT. Translated: CAWSRGRDSPLHF.